This TCR beta chain was documented in a study of blood T cells in healthy people across ages. Primed by a sample-barcoded 5' primer and a J-beta primer mix, a second PCR proceeded for 7 to 11 cycles. From each sample, at least 2.5 million paired-end reads containing CDR3 were obtained. From the 5' RACE reads, TCRdb called clonotypes with MiXCR, one entry per CDR3 protein. The sample holds 1.5 million or so distinct CDR3 sequences, 35% to 45% seen once. This CDR3 region has 16 residues. The ends were cut back, 5 bases at V and 0 bases at J, with 14 bases in the middle. The clonotype comes from a woman aged 18-29 years in good health. The chain joins TRBV12-3 or TRBV12-4 to TRBJ1-5; D is perhaps TRBD1 (6 bases). Source material: blood. CDR3 nucleotides: TGTGCCAGCAGTGGACAGCCTTATTATAGCAATCAGCCCCAGCATTTT. It translates to CASSGQPYYSNQPQHF.